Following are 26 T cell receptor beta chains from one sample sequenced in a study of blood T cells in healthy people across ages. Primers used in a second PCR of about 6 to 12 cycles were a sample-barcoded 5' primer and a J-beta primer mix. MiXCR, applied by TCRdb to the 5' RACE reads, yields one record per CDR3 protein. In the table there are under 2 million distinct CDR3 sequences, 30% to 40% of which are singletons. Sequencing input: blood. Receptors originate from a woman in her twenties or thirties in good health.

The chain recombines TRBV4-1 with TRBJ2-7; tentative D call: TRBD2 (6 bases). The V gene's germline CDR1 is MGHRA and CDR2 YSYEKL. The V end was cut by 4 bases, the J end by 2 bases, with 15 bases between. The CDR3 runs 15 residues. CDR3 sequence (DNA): TGCGCCAGCAGCCCTGGCCAGGGACTTGCCTACGAGCAGTACTTC. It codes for CASSPGQGLAYEQYF.

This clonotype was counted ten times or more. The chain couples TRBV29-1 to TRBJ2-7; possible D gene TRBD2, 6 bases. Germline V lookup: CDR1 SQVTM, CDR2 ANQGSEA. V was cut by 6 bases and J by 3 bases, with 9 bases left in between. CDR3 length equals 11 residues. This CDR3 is CSVRDFYEQYF. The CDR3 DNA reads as TGCAGCGTCCGGGACTTCTACGAGCAGTACTTC.

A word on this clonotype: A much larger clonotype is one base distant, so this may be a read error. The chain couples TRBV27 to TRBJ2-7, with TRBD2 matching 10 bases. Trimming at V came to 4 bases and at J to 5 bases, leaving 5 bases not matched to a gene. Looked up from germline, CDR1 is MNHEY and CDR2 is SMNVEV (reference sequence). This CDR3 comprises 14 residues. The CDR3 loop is CASSWGLAFDEQYF. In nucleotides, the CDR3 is TGTGCCAGCAGTTGGGGACTAGCGTTCGACGAGCAGTACTTC.

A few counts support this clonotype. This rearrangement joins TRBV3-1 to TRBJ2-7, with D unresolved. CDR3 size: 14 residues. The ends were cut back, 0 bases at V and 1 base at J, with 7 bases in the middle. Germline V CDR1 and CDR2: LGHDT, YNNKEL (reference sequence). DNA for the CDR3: TGTGCCAGCAGCCAAGAAGCAGCTTCCTACGAGCAGTACTTC. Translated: CASSQEAASYEQYF.

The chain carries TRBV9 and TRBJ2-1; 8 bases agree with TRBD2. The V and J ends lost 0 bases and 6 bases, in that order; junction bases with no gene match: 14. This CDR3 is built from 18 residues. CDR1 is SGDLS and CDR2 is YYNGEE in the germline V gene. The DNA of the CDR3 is TGTGCCAGCAGCGTAGGCCCCGGGACTAGGGGTGTGGGCAATGAGCAGTTCTTC. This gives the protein CASSVGPGTRGVGNEQFF.

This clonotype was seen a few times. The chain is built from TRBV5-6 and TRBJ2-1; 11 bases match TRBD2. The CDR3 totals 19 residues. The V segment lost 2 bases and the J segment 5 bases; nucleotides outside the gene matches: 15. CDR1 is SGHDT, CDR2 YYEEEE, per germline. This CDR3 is CASSFLGVRGTSGNNEQFF. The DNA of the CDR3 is TGTGCCAGCAGCTTCCTCGGGGTCAGGGGGACTAGCGGTAACAATGAGCAGTTCTTC.

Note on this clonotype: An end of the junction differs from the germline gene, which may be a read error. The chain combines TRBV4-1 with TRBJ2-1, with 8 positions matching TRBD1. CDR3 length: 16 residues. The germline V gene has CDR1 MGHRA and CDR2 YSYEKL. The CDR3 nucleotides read TGCGCCGGCAGTCTCCAGACAGGGGTCCTCGGGGATGAGCAGTTCTTC. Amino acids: CAGSLQTGVLGDEQFF.

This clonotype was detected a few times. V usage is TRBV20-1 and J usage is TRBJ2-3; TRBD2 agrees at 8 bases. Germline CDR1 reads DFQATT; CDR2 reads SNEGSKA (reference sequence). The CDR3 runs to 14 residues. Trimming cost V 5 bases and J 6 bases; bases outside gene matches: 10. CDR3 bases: TGCAGTGCTCCACCGGGACTAGACATGGATACGCAGTATTTT. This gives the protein CSAPPGLDMDTQYF.

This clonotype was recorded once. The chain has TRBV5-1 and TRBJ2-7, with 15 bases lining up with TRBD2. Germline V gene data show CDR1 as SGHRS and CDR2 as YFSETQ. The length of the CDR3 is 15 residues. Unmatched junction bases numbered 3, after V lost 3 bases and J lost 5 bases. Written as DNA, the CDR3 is TGCGCCAGCAGCTCTGGGACTAGCGGGAGGAACGAGCAGTACTTC. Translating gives CASSSGTSGRNEQYF.

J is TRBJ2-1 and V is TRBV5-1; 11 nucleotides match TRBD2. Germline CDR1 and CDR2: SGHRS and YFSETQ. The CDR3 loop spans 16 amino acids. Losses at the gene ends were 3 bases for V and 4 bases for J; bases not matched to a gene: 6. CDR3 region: CASSSNLAGGYNEQFF. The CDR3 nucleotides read TGCGCCAGCAGCTCCAACCTAGCGGGGGGTTACAATGAGCAGTTCTTC.

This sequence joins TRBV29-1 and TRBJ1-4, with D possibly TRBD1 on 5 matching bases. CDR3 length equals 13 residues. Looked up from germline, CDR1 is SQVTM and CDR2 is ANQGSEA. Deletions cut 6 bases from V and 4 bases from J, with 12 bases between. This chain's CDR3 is CSVAGQVNEKLFF. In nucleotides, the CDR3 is TGCAGCGTGGCGGGGCAGGTTAATGAAAAACTGTTTTTT.

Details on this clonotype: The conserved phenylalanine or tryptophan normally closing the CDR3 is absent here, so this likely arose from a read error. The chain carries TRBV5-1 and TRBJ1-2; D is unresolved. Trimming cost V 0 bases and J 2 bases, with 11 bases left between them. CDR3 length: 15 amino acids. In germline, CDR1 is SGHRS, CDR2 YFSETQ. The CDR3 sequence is CASSLGSRLNYGYTL. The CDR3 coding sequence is TGCGCCAGCAGCTTGGGAAGCCGGTTGAACTATGGCTACACCCTC.

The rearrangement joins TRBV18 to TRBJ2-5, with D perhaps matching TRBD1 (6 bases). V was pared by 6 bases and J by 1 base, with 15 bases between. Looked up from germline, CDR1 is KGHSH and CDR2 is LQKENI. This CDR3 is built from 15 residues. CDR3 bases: TGTGCCAGCTCGGCCTCATGGGGGCTCCAAGAGACCCAGTACTTC. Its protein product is CASSASWGLQETQYF.

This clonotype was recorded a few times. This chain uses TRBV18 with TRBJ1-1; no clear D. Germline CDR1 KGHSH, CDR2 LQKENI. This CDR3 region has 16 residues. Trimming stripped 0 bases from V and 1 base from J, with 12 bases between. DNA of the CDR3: TGTGCCAGCTCACCACCGAACCTGGGGAAGAACACTGAAGCTTTCTTT. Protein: CASSPPNLGKNTEAFF. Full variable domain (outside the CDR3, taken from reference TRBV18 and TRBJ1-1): NAGVMQNPRHLVRRRGQEARLRCSPMKGHSHVYWYRQLPEEGLKFMVYLQKENIIDESGMPKERFSAEFPKEGPSILRIQQVVRGDSAAYFCASSPPNLGKNTEAFFGQGTRLTVV.

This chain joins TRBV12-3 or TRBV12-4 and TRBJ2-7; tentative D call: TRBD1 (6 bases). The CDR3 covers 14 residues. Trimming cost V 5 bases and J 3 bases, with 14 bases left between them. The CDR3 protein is CASSAGARGYEQYF. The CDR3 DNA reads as TGTGCCAGCAGTGCCGGGGCCAGGGGCTACGAGCAGTACTTC.

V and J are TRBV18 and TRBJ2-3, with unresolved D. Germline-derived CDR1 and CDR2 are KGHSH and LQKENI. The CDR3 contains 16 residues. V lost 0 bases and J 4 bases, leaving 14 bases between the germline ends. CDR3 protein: CASSPPENPAADTQYF. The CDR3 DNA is TGTGCCAGCTCACCACCGGAGAACCCGGCGGCAGATACGCAGTATTTT.

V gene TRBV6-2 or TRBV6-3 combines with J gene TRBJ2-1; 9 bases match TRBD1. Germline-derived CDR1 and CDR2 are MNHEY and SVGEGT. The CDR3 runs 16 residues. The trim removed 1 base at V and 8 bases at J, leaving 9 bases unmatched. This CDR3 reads CASSYFEGTGRHEQFF. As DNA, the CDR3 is TGTGCCAGCAGTTACTTCGAGGGGACAGGGCGACATGAGCAGTTCTTC.

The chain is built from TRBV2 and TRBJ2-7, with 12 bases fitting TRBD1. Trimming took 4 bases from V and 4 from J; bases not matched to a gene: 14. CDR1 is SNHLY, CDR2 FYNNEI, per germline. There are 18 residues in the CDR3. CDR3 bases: TGTGCCAGCAGTGTAGCCAACCTTGGGACAGGGGGCTTTTACGAGCAGTACTTC. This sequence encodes CASSVANLGTGGFYEQYF. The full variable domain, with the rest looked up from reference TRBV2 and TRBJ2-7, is EPEVTQTPSHQVTQMGQEVILRCVPISNHLYFYWYRQILGQKVEFLVSFYNNEISEKSEIFDDQFSVERPDGSNFTLKIRSTKLEDSAMYFCASSVANLGTGGFYEQYFGPGTRLTVT.

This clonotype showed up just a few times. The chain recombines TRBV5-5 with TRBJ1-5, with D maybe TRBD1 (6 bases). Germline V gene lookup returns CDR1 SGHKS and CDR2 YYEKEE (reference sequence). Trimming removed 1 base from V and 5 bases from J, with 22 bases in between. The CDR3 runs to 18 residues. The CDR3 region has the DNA TGTGCCAGCAGCTTGAGGGCAGGGGTCGCCCAGGAGGATCAGCCCCAGCATTTT. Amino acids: CASSLRAGVAQEDQPQHF. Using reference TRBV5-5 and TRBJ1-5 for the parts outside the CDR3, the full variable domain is DAGVTQSPTHLIKTRGQQVTLRCSPISGHKSVSWYQQVLGQGPQFIFQYYEKEERGRGNFPDRFSARQFPNYSSELNVNALLLGDSALYLCASSLRAGVAQEDQPQHFGDGTRLSIL.

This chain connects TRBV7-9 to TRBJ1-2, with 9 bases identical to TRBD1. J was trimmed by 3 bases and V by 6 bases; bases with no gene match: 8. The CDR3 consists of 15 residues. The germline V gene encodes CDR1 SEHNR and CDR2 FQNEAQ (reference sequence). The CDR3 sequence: CASRITQGAHYGYTF. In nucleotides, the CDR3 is TGTGCCAGCAGGATAACACAGGGGGCCCACTATGGCTACACCTTC.

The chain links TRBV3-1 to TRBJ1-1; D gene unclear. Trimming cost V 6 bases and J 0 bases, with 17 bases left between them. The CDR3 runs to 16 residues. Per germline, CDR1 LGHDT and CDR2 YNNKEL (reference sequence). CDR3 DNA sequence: TGTGCCAGCAGTCCAGCGGCAGGATACATGAACACTGAAGCTTTCTTT. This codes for CASSPAAGYMNTEAFF.

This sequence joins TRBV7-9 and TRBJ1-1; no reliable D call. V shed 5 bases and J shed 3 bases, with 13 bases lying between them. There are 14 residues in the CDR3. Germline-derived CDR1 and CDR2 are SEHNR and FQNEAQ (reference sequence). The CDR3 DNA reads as TGTGCCAGCAGCGATCATAACATGTACACTGAAGCTTTCTTT. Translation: CASSDHNMYTEAFF.

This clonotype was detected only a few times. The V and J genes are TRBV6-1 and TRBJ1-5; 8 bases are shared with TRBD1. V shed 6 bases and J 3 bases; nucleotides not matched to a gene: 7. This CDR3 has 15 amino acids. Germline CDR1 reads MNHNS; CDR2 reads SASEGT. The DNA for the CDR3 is TGTGCCAGCAGAACCGACAGGGGACTCAATCAGCCCCAGCATTTT. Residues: CASRTDRGLNQPQHF.

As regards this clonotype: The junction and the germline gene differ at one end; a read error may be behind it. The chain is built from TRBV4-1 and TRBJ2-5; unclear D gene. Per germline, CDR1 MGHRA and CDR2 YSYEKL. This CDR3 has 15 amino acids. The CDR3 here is CACSQGWWHGETQYF. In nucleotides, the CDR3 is TGCGCCTGCAGCCAAGGGTGGTGGCATGGGGAGACCCAGTACTTC.

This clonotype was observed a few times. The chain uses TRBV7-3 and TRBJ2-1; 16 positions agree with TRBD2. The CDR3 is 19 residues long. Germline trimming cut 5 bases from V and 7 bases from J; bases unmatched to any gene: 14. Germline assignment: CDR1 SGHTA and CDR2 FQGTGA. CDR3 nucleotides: TGTGCCAGCAGCCGGGGACTAGCGGGAGGGCCCTCTAATGGAAATGAGCAGTTCTTC. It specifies CASSRGLAGGPSNGNEQFF. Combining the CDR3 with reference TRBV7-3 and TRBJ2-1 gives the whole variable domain GAGVSQTPSNKVTEKGKYVELRCDPISGHTALYWYRQSLGQGPEFLIYFQGTGAADDSGLPNDRFFAVRPEGSVSTLKIQRTERGDSAVYLCASSRGLAGGPSNGNEQFFGPGTRLTVL.

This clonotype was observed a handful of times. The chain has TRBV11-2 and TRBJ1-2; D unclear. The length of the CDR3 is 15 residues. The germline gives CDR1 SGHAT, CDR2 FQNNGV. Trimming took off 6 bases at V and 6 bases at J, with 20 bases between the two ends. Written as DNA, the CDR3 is TGTGCCAGCAGACATTTTGGCGCCAGGAATGATGGCTACACCTTC. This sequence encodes CASRHFGARNDGYTF. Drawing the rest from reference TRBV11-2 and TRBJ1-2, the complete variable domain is EAGVAQSPRYKIIEKRQSVAFWCNPISGHATLYWYQQILGQGPKLLIQFQNNGVVDDSQLPKDRFSAERLKGVDSTLKIQPAKLEDSAVYLCASRHFGARNDGYTFGSGTRLTVV.